This T cell receptor beta chain is drawn from a study of blood T cell repertoires in COVID-19 (dated by TCRdb to the early 2020s). In the study overall: Samples covering the acute and convalescent phases of COVID-19 were provided by collaborators in the United States, Italy and Spain. The material from the prospective study consisted of cDNA or gDNA derived from T cells, B-cell-depleted T cells, or PBMCs. The dataset comprised deeply sampled blood TCRbeta repertoires from subjects exposed to, actively infected with, or recovered from COVID-19. The repertoires were made available in a free public database intended to serve as a resource for research on the immune response to SARS-CoV-2. Samples were obtained from the ongoing ImmuneRACE study (first 160 participants) and from about 1,300 subjects provided by 6 global collaborators. Nearly every sample came with metadata listing a de-identified subject ID, COVID-19 status, age in years and sex. HLA class I and class II types, where available, came from metadata supplied by the sample provider rather than from assay-based typing.

TCRbeta CDR3 regions were amplified from genomic DNA using the immunoSEQ Assay, a bias-controlled multiplex PCR. For the original study's pipeline: Nucleated cell counts per sample were estimated from amplification of reference gene primers within the assay. To quantify the absolute abundance of each unique TCRbeta CDR3 rearrangement, sequence reads were collapsed and filtered. For each sample, productive Simpson clonality was calculated as the square root of Simpson's diversity index across productive rearrangements. TCRdb limited this immuneACCESS table to in-frame rearrangements with V and J called. A share of clones is missing; checked studies link under half to unresolved V genes, and the rest is unexplained. D and trimming were read from the DNA, whereas the V and J calls and clone size are those reported in that table. Present in this sample are 310,000 or so clones, about 91% of which were seen just once. The leading ten clones occupy 8% to 9.5% of the sample.

In the prospective study, participants were about 18 to 100 years old, resided in fewer than 25 geographic areas of the United States, and were enrolled through a virtual design. In the prospective study, cohorts were assigned on the basis of participant-reported clinical history obtained from a screening survey and a study questionnaire. For ImmuneRACE Cohort 3, a participant was defined as recovered based on two consecutive negative NP/OP PCR tests, clearance by a healthcare professional, or resolution of symptoms. Each participant in the prospective study had whole blood, serum and a nasopharyngeal or oropharyngeal swab collected by mobile phlebotomists. Participants in the prospective study had the option to provide additional blood draws and questionnaires over a roughly 2-month period. Before DNA extraction, prospective study blood samples were shipped either frozen or at room temperature.

Per the germline V gene, SGHAT is the CDR1 and FQNNGV is the CDR2. From cysteine to phenylalanine, the CDR3 is 15 amino acids long. The CDR3 DNA has 45 bases and is translated from base 1. Relative to germline, V is missing 5 bases and J is missing 0 bases, with 5 bases of the junction outside any gene match. This clone was seen once. There is no known antigen for this receptor. Base-call qualities are not available, and no considerably larger clone is one nucleotide away. General conclusions and limits of the study: Clinical and demographic metadata were provided uncurated, with the amount varying by source and participant.

This clonotype originated in a young woman who had recovered from COVID-19. The sequenced sample consisted of PBMCs or T cells enriched from blood (not recorded which). The chain is encoded by TRBV11-2 joined to TRBJ2-5, and 8 bases in between align with TRBD2. The DNA is TGTGCCAGCAGCCTCGGCGGGAGGAACCAAGAGACCCAGTACTTC. Its protein reads: CASSLGGRNQETQYF.